This T cell receptor beta chain was obtained from a study of T cell repertoires in cytomegalovirus infection. Note on this clonotype: Its target is unknown.

Regarding the study as a whole: Public TCR beta family frequency separated CMV-and-HLA carriers, including in an independent cohort. Predominance within the ex vivo response was attributable to HLA-C-restricted CMV-specific TCR beta clonotypes.

CDR3 length equals 16 residues. The junction had 8 bases not matched to a gene; V was cut back by 6 bases and J by 2 bases. The germline V gene has CDR1 SNHLY and CDR2 FYNNEI. TCRdb independently ran MiXCR on the reads; one entry per CDR3 protein. The repertoire holds over 250,000 distinct CDR3 sequences, more than 20% seen once, with roughly 13% in the top ten. The receptor's source is a human donor in good health (CMV status not recorded). Some clones in this sample may be carry-over from other donors' samples. The chain employs TRBV2 and TRBJ2-3, with 10 bases matching TRBD2. Sequences were obtained from PBMCs. CDR3 in DNA: TGTGCCAGCAGCCAAGCGGGGGGGTCTTTCACAGATACGCAGTATTTT. Translating it yields CASSQAGGSFTDTQYF.